These 15 T cell receptor beta chains originate from one sample sequenced in a study of shared clonotypes between healthy human individuals. Sequencing used immunoSEQ multiplex PCR; TCRdb keeps in-frame clones, though not all of them. This table holds 950,000 to 1,100,000 clones, more than 65% found once. Source material: memory CD4+ T cells sorted from blood. Described subset: CD45RA-negative fraction. Every receptor here comes from a young man in good health.

This chain joins TRBV29-1 and TRBJ2-3, with no clear D. The CDR3 sequence is 14 residues long. The V end was cut by 6 bases, the J end by 5 bases, with 18 bases between. In germline, CDR1 is SQVTM, CDR2 ANQGSEA. CDR3: CSVSLEVVGDTQYF. The CDR3 nucleotides read TGCAGCGTCTCTCTAGAGGTGGTGGGAGATACGCAGTATTTT.

Worth noting for this clone: A much larger clone sits a single nucleotide away, making a read error possible. The same CDR3 also results from other DNA sequences found in this sample. The chain carries TRBV6-1 and TRBJ1-1; D unclear. V lost 4 bases and J lost 0, with 6 bases in between. The CDR3 contains 13 residues. CDR1 and CDR2 (germline): MNHNS, SASEGT. CDR3 in DNA: TGTGCCAGCAGTGGGCAGATGAACACTGAAGCTTTCTTT. It is translated as CASSGQMNTEAFF.

This clone was seen just once. The chain recombines TRBV7-9 with TRBJ1-3; a possible D gene is TRBD1 (6 bases). Germline V CDR1 and CDR2: SEHNR, FQNEAQ (reference sequence). With 1 base removed from V and 0 bases from J, the gap between germline ends came to 13 bases. The CDR3 has 17 amino acids. The CDR3 DNA is TGTGCCAGCAGCTTAGGTTTAGGGGGAAGCTCTGGAAACACCATATATTTT. This gives the protein CASSLGLGGSSGNTIYF.

CDR3: CASLQGTGTQYF. Here the CDR3 DNA reads TGTGCCAGCTTACAGGGAACGGGGACCCAGTACTTC. The V gene is TRBV7-9, the J gene TRBJ2-5; a weak D match, TRBD1 (6 bases). Germline values: CDR1 SEHNR, CDR2 FQNEAQ (reference sequence). Trimming pared 8 bases from V and 7 bases from J, leaving 14 bases between. The CDR3 runs 12 residues.

J is TRBJ1-2 and V is TRBV4-3; D remains ambiguous. V lost 0 bases and J lost 7, with 15 bases in between. The CDR3 runs 15 residues. Germline lookup yields CDR1 LGHNA and CDR2 YSLEER. DNA for the CDR3: TGCGCCAGCAGCCAAGAGGCCGGGCTGGGGATTGGCTACACCTTC. Translation: CASSQEAGLGIGYTF.

The chain couples TRBV20-1 to TRBJ2-5; TRBD2 might be the D (5 bases). Germline V gene sequence: CDR1 DFQATT, CDR2 SNEGSKA (reference sequence). V gave up 5 bases and J gave up 4 bases, with 8 bases separating them. The CDR3 is 11 residues long. The CDR3 DNA is TGCAGTGCTGAGGGTGGAGAGACCCAGTACTTC. It translates to CSAEGGETQYF.

This sequence joins TRBV9 and TRBJ2-3; TRBD1 is a possible D gene (5 bases). In germline, CDR1 is SGDLS, CDR2 YYNGEE. The CDR3 has 15 amino acids. The V and J ends lost 0 bases and 4 bases respectively, with 12 bases between them. The CDR3 protein is CASSVGLLRADTQYF. The CDR3 DNA reads as TGTGCCAGCAGCGTAGGGCTACTCAGGGCAGATACGCAGTATTTT.

The rearrangement uses TRBV5-1 and TRBJ2-7, with D possibly being TRBD2 (6 bases). V lost 8 bases and J lost 2, with 17 bases in between. The V gene's germline CDR1 is SGHRS and CDR2 YFSETQ. This CDR3 comprises 14 residues. The CDR3 loop reads CASPRLECTYEQYF. As DNA, the CDR3 is TGCGCCAGTCCCCGACTAGAGTGTACCTACGAGCAGTACTTC.

The CDR3 DNA is TGTGCCAGCAGTCTCCGGGGGGCCCGACCCACAGATACGCAGTATTTT. Translated, it gives CASSLRGARPTDTQYF. The chain employs TRBV27 and TRBJ2-3; TRBD2 might be the D (7 bases). CDR3 length equals 16 residues. The germline V gene has CDR1 MNHEY and CDR2 SMNVEV (reference sequence). Trimming left V 5 bases short and J 2 bases short, with 17 bases between.

As regards this clone: Other DNA variants within this sample encode the same CDR3. The V call is TRBV6-6, the J call TRBJ2-7, with 9 bases fitting TRBD2. Germline CDR1 reads MNHNY; CDR2 reads SVGAGI (reference sequence). The V gene end was trimmed by 2 bases and the J gene end by 3 bases; junction bases not matched to a gene: 2. The CDR3 has 14 amino acids. CDR3 loop: CASSYGGRDYEQYF. CDR3 in DNA: TGTGCCAGCAGTTACGGCGGGAGGGACTACGAGCAGTACTTC.

Concerning this clone: Additional DNA sequences in this sample encode the identical CDR3. The chain combines TRBV6-6 with TRBJ1-3; no reliable D call. V gave up 3 bases and J gave up 3 bases, with 6 bases separating them. The V gene's germline CDR1 is MNHNY and CDR2 SVGAGI (reference sequence). The CDR3 spans 13 residues. The CDR3 sequence is CASSYSSGNTIYF. CDR3 DNA: TGTGCCAGCAGTTATTCGAGTGGAAACACCATATATTTT.

This clone occurred a few times. CDR3 amino acids: CASSLDNNSPLHF. CDR3 coding DNA: TGTGCCAGCAGCTTAGATAATAATTCACCCCTCCACTTT. This chain joins TRBV7-2 and TRBJ1-6; D ambiguous. This CDR3 spans 13 amino acids. The V and J ends lost 1 base and 5 bases respectively, with 3 bases between them. The germline V gene has CDR1 SGHTA and CDR2 FQGNSA.

This clone came up a few times. The chain couples TRBV5-8 to TRBJ1-2, with 8 positions matching TRBD1. Per the germline V gene, CDR1 is SGHTS and CDR2 is YDEGEE. CDR3 length equals 14 residues. The ends lost 7 bases at V and 4 bases at J; junction bases unmatched: 9. This CDR3 is CASETTGEGYGYTF. The CDR3, as DNA: TGTGCCAGCGAAACGACAGGGGAGGGCTATGGCTACACCTTC.

The genes are TRBV18 and TRBJ1-2; D is uncertain. Trimming took off 2 bases at V and 3 bases at J, with 16 bases between the two ends. This CDR3 contains 16 residues. Germline-derived CDR1 and CDR2 are KGHSH and LQKENI. The CDR3 DNA follows: TGTGCCAGCTCACCAGCAAGCCGGTCAGATGACTATGGCTACACCTTC. It codes for CASSPASRSDDYGYTF.

This chain links TRBV19 with TRBJ2-6; weak D call: TRBD2 (6 bases). V gave up 6 bases and J gave up 0 bases, with 15 bases separating them. This CDR3 is 17 amino acids long. Germline assignment: CDR1 LNHDA and CDR2 SQIVND (reference sequence). In DNA form, the CDR3 reads TGTGCCAGTAGCCCTCCGGGACTCCCCTCTGGGGCCAACGTCCTGACTTTC. Protein sequence: CASSPPGLPSGANVLTF.